One sample yielded the 16 T cell receptor beta chains listed below, sequenced in a study of PD-1 blockade in mismatch repair-deficient tumors. The assay was immunoSEQ multiplex PCR, and TCRdb's table has in-frame clones only and misses some. The sample comprises about 130,000 clones, 85% to 90% of which are singletons, and approximately 12% rests with the top ten. The sample in question was peripheral blood, obtained approximately 72 weeks after starting pembrolizumab. Receptors originate from an adult with mismatch repair-deficient cancer.

The chain employs TRBV27 and TRBJ1-2; weak D call: TRBD1 (5 bases). CDR3 size: 14 residues. Trimming removed 3 bases at V and 8 bases at J, with 16 bases between. Per germline, CDR1 MNHEY and CDR2 SMNVEV (reference sequence). The CDR3 nucleotides are TGTGCCAGCAGTTTTGTCCCGCAGGGAGGCGGCTACACCTTC. Translating it yields CASSFVPQGGGYTF.

This clone was detected once. V gene TRBV6-1 combines with J gene TRBJ1-2; D unclear. The CDR3 runs to 13 residues. Trimming took 6 bases from V and 2 from J, leaving 10 bases between them. CDR1 and CDR2 from the germline V gene are MNHNS and SASEGT. The chain's CDR3 is CASSPGENYGYTF. The CDR3 nucleotides are TGTGCCAGCAGCCCCGGGGAGAACTATGGCTACACCTTC.

V gene TRBV11-3 combines with J gene TRBJ1-2, with a possible D match to TRBD1 (5 bases). The CDR3 is 15 residues long. With 4 bases removed from V and 8 bases from J, the gap between germline ends came to 20 bases. Germline V gives CDR1 SGHNT, CDR2 YENEEA. This chain's CDR3 is CASSSPGHTAGGYTF. Here the CDR3 DNA reads TGTGCCAGCAGCTCCCCGGGGCACACCGCGGGGGGCTACACCTTC.

As to this clone: This sample also contains other DNA sequences that code for the same CDR3. This sequence joins TRBV5-1 and TRBJ2-7; the D is unclear. V was pared by 3 bases and J by 3 bases, with 4 bases between. From germline, CDR1 is SGHRS and CDR2 YFSETQ. This CDR3 spans 11 amino acids. CDR3 residues: CASSSNYEQYF. The CDR3 bases are TGCGCCAGCAGCTCTAACTACGAGCAGTACTTC.

This chain uses TRBV6-5 with TRBJ2-5; 10 nucleotides match TRBD1. Trimming at V came to 1 base and at J to 10 bases, leaving 12 bases not matched to a gene. CDR3 length: 16 residues. CDR1 and CDR2 from the germline V gene are MNHEY and SVGAGI. Written as DNA, the CDR3 is TGTGCCAGCAGTTACTTTATTCCGGGACAGGGGAATTACCAGTACTTC. Its translation: CASSYFIPGQGNYQYF.

The V gene is TRBV2, the J gene TRBJ1-1, with a possible D match to TRBD1 (6 bases). Trimming removed 7 bases at V and 5 bases at J, with 23 bases between. Germline-derived CDR1 and CDR2 are SNHLY and FYNNEI. The length of the CDR3 is 16 residues. Written as DNA, the CDR3 is TGTGCCAGCAAGTATGGGGGCCGCCTGGGGGGTACTGAAGCTTTCTTT. It translates to CASKYGGRLGGTEAFF.

The chain employs TRBV4-3 and TRBJ2-1; 7 nucleotides match TRBD1. J lost 3 bases, V lost 5 bases, and 4 bases had no gene match. The CDR3 loop spans 14 amino acids. Germline V CDR1 and CDR2: LGHNA, YSLEER. CDR3 sequence (DNA): TGCGCCAGCAGCAAGAGGGACAGCTACAATGAGCAGTTCTTC. This translates into CASSKRDSYNEQFF.

The chain links TRBV6-1 to TRBJ1-4; 7 bases fit TRBD1. The CDR3 is 14 amino acids. Germline CDR1 is MNHNS and CDR2 is SASEGT. Germline trimming cut 6 bases from V and 7 bases from J; bases unmatched to any gene: 8. CDR3 DNA sequence: TGTGCCAGCAGGATGACAGGGATCGGTGAAAAACTGTTTTTT. This translates into CASRMTGIGEKLFF.

The CDR3 DNA is TGTGCCAGCAGCCAACAGCCGGGTGGGGCCAACGTCCTGACTTTC. Translated: CASSQQPGGANVLTF. V is TRBV27 and J is TRBJ2-6; no clear D gene. The CDR3 consists of 15 residues. In germline, CDR1 is MNHEY, CDR2 SMNVEV (reference sequence). Trimming took 6 bases from V and 3 from J, leaving 12 bases between them.

The rearrangement joins TRBV19 to TRBJ2-1; D remains unclear. The CDR3 runs 12 residues. Germline V CDR1 and CDR2: LNHDA, SQIVND (reference sequence). Trimming took off 1 base at V and 7 bases at J, with 5 bases between the two ends. The CDR3 reads CASSIGLNEQFF. In DNA form, the CDR3 reads TGTGCCAGTAGTATAGGTCTTAATGAGCAGTTCTTC. Complete variable domain (other parts from reference TRBV19 and TRBJ2-1): DGGITQSPKYLFRKEGQNVTLSCEQNLNHDAMYWYRQDPGQGLRLIYYSQIVNDFQKGDIAEGYSVSREKKESFPLTVTSAQKNPTAFYLCASSIGLNEQFFGPGTRLTVL.

The chain has TRBV11-3 and TRBJ2-2; TRBD1 matches at 7 bases. Trimming took 2 bases from V and 2 from J; bases not matched to a gene: 8. The length of the CDR3 is 17 residues. Germline CDR1 SGHNT, CDR2 YENEEA. The CDR3 DNA is TGTGCCAGCAGCTTACCTCCGGGACAGCTAAACACCGGGGAGCTGTTTTTT. This translates into CASSLPPGQLNTGELFF.

The chain links TRBV19 to TRBJ2-7, with D possibly being TRBD1 (5 bases). The CDR3 length is 14 residues. V dropped 7 bases and J dropped 0 bases, with 13 bases sitting between them. CDR1 and CDR2 from the germline V gene are LNHDA and SQIVND (reference sequence). The CDR3 protein is CASMGQGNSYEQYF. DNA for the CDR3: TGTGCCAGTATGGGGCAGGGCAACTCCTACGAGCAGTACTTC.

The V call is TRBV27, the J call TRBJ2-3; TRBD1 agrees at 10 bases. There are 15 residues in the CDR3. Germline CDR1 and CDR2: MNHEY and SMNVEV (reference sequence). J was trimmed by 5 bases and V by 3 bases; bases with no gene match: 5. The DNA for the CDR3 is TGTGCCAGCAGTTTGACAGGGGGCCGACAAGATACGCAGTATTTT. Translation: CASSLTGGRQDTQYF.

This clone was seen a few times. The V and J genes are TRBV19 and TRBJ1-1; no clear D. V was cut by 3 bases and J by 0 bases, with 5 bases left in between. Germline V gene lookup returns CDR1 LNHDA and CDR2 SQIVND (reference sequence). The CDR3 runs 13 residues. CDR3 DNA sequence: TGTGCCAGTAGTATTGAAGTGAACACTGAAGCTTTCTTT. Translating it yields CASSIEVNTEAFF. Combining the CDR3 with reference TRBV19 and TRBJ1-1 gives the whole variable domain DGGITQSPKYLFRKEGQNVTLSCEQNLNHDAMYWYRQDPGQGLRLIYYSQIVNDFQKGDIAEGYSVSREKKESFPLTVTSAQKNPTAFYLCASSIEVNTEAFFGQGTRLTVV.

This clone was seen only once. The rearrangement joins TRBV4-3 to TRBJ2-1; D may be TRBD1 or TRBD2 (5 bases each). This CDR3 contains 15 residues. CDR1 and CDR2 (germline): LGHNA, YSLEER. The V end lost 4 bases, the J end lost 4 bases, and 14 bases lay between the germline ends. The CDR3 sequence is CASSPRDGRYNEQFF. Written as DNA, the CDR3 is TGCGCCAGCAGCCCAAGGGACGGGCGATACAATGAGCAGTTCTTC.

The V call is TRBV25-1, the J call TRBJ2-1, with 7 bases fitting TRBD2. The ends lost 2 bases at V and 4 bases at J; junction bases unmatched: 8. Germline lookup yields CDR1 MGHDK and CDR2 SYGVNS. The CDR3 loop spans 16 amino acids. This CDR3 is CASSETRLAAYNEQFF. The CDR3 nucleotides are TGTGCCAGCAGTGAAACCCGTCTAGCGGCTTACAATGAGCAGTTCTTC.